This T cell receptor (beta chain) was obtained from a study of T cell responses to AZD1222 COVID-19 vaccine. This table comes from immunoSEQ multiplex PCR, and its TCRdb copy is limited to in-frame clones, with some not included. The table shows about 140,000 clones, with more than 85% occurring only once. A word on this clone: As yet, its antigen is unknown.

Findings and limits, study-wide: Donors in the cohort were predominantly white British and more often female, and clonal diversity was possibly underestimated. Spike-specific TCR breadth and depth both grew after two AZD1222 doses.

This receptor was taken from an adult in good health. Here the sequenced sample was peripheral blood, taken on day 0 of AZD1222 vaccination.

The CDR3 nucleotides are TGTGCCAGCAGTACCCGCCGGGGCGCTCAGCCCCAGCATTTT. Translated, it gives CASSTRRGAQPQHF. J is TRBJ1-5 and V is TRBV6-5, with a weak D call TRBD1 (5 bases). The CDR3 contains 14 residues. CDR1 MNHEY and CDR2 SVGAGI come from the germline V gene. The germline V and J ends were trimmed by 5 bases and 6 bases, with 14 bases remaining between them.